The TCR beta chain under discussion was sequenced for a study of blood T cell repertoires in COVID-19. Study-wide background: Spain, Italy and the United States supplied samples that represented acute and convalescent COVID-19.

In its sample, this clone was seen once. Sequencing was performed with immunoSEQ multiplex PCR; in TCRdb, only in-frame clones are kept and a portion is missing. The table includes a few hundred thousand clones, approximately 87% detected once. Germline values: CDR1 SGHDT, CDR2 YYEEEE. The CDR3 contains 14 residues. V lost 5 bases, J lost 5 bases, and 17 bases lay in between. The specimen sequenced was PBMCs or T cells enriched from blood (not recorded which). This chain connects TRBV5-6 to TRBJ2-7; the D gene is possibly TRBD1 (6 bases). The TCR comes from a man aged 40-55 years in a cohort exposed to, infected with or recovered from COVID-19 (not recorded which). The CDR3 DNA reads as TGTGCCAGCAGTAGAAGACGGACAGCCCACGAGCAGTACTTC. This sequence encodes CASSRRRTAHEQYF.